A single sample gave rise to the 15 T cell receptor beta chains below, sequenced in a study of TIL therapy for anti-PD-1-resistant metastatic lung cancer. Sequencing used immunoSEQ v3. Sequenced by immunoSEQ multiplex PCR; TCRdb stores in-frame clones only, minus some. The sample holds approximately 45,000 clones, around 79% seen once. Time point here: pre-treatment sample, taken before nivolumab and TIL therapy. The specimen was blood, collected at baseline. The receptors stem from a man aged 70 or older with non-small cell lung cancer.

The chain is built from TRBV7-2 and TRBJ1-1, with 8 bases aligning to TRBD1. The ends lost 0 bases at V and 12 bases at J; junction bases unmatched: 3. Germline V CDR1 and CDR2: SGHTA, FQGNSA. The CDR3 has 12 amino acids. The CDR3 protein is CASSLADRETFF. CDR3 DNA: TGTGCCAGCAGCTTAGCGGACAGGGAAACTTTCTTT.

The chain recombines TRBV5-4 with TRBJ1-1; tentative D call: TRBD1 (5 bases). This CDR3 contains 16 residues. Germline CDR1 SGHNT, CDR2 YYREEE (reference sequence). The germline V and J ends were trimmed by 5 bases and 1 base, with 18 bases remaining between them. CDR3 DNA: TGTGCCAGCAGACCTCCGGGACTAGCAGCGAACACTGAAGCTTTCTTT. Its protein is CASRPPGLAANTEAFF.

The chain recombines TRBV9 with TRBJ1-3; D not certain. The CDR3 consists of 12 residues. Germline V gene sequence: CDR1 SGDLS, CDR2 YYNGEE. Trimming took off 3 bases at V and 2 bases at J, with 3 bases between the two ends. In DNA, the CDR3 is TGTGCCAGCAGCGATACTGGAAACACCATATATTTT. This codes for CASSDTGNTIYF.

The chain joins TRBV21-1 to TRBJ2-3; the listed D gene, TRBD2, was not tested against the DNA. TRBV21-1 is an annotated pseudogene. This CDR3 region has 16 residues. DNA for the CDR3: TGTGCCAGCAGCGCGACTAGCGGGAGAGAATCAGATACGCAGTATTTT. It specifies CASSATSGRESDTQYF.

The rearrangement links TRBV7-9 to TRBJ2-7; D is undetermined. V lost 5 bases to trimming and J lost 5 bases, with 7 bases between them. Germline lookup yields CDR1 SEHNR and CDR2 FQNEAQ (reference sequence). This CDR3 is built from 11 residues. The CDR3 region has the DNA TGTGCCAGCAGCCGAAAGGACGAGCAGTACTTC. It is translated as CASSRKDEQYF.

V and J are TRBV7-8 and TRBJ2-1; D ambiguous. CDR1 and CDR2 from the germline V gene are SGHVS and FQNEAQ. The CDR3 contains 11 residues. Deletions cut 5 bases from V and 8 bases from J, with 7 bases between. The CDR3: CASSRLDEQFF. CDR3 in DNA: TGTGCCAGCAGCCGCCTAGATGAGCAGTTCTTC.

This chain connects TRBV11-2 to TRBJ2-4, with 7 nucleotides matching TRBD2. Trimming removed 5 bases from V and 5 bases from J; junction bases left unmatched: 9. CDR1 SGHAT and CDR2 FQNNGV come from the germline V gene. This CDR3 has 15 residues. In DNA, the CDR3 is TGTGCCAGCAGCCGGGCCAGCGGGACTGAAAACATTCAGTACTTC. This encodes CASSRASGTENIQYF.

The V gene is TRBV29-1, the J gene TRBJ2-7; 9 positions match TRBD1. CDR3 size: 13 residues. Per the germline V gene, CDR1 is SQVTM and CDR2 is ANQGSEA. Losses at the gene ends were 6 bases for V and 3 bases for J; bases not matched to a gene: 6. The CDR3 DNA sequence: TGCAGCGTGAGGACAGGGGCTTTCTACGAGCAGTACTTC. Amino acid sequence: CSVRTGAFYEQYF.

This rearrangement joins TRBV11-2 to TRBJ1-2; D remains unclear. CDR1 SGHAT and CDR2 FQNNGV come from the germline V gene. Trimming took 2 bases from V and 8 from J, leaving 12 bases between them. The CDR3 runs to 13 residues. The CDR3 DNA reads TGTGCCAGCAGCTTAACGGACGCCGGAGGCTACACCTTC. Amino acid sequence: CASSLTDAGGYTF.

The chain employs TRBV7-9 and TRBJ2-1; D perhaps matches TRBD1 (6 bases). Germline V CDR1 and CDR2: SEHNR, FQNEAQ (reference sequence). V dropped 1 base and J dropped 8 bases, with 15 bases sitting between them. CDR3 size: 15 residues. CDR3: CASSLVQGFSHEQFF. The CDR3 region has the DNA TGTGCCAGCAGCTTAGTTCAGGGGTTTAGTCATGAGCAGTTCTTC.

This chain connects TRBV2 to TRBJ2-3; D possibly uses TRBD1 or TRBD2 (5 bases each). Germline CDR1 SNHLY, CDR2 FYNNEI. The length of the CDR3 is 15 residues. The germline V and J ends were trimmed by 6 bases and 6 bases, with 19 bases remaining between them. The CDR3 loop reads CASRVRDGAVDTQYF. Written as DNA, the CDR3 is TGTGCCAGCAGGGTCCGGGACGGCGCAGTGGATACGCAGTATTTT.

The chain carries TRBV6-1 and TRBJ1-5; no clear D. The CDR3 is 18 residues long. The ends were cut back, 0 bases at V and 0 bases at J, with 15 bases in the middle. The germline CDR1 and CDR2 sequences are MNHNS and SASEGT. The CDR3 DNA reads as TGTGCCAGCAGTGAAGCGATCGCAGGCGGTTATAGCAATCAGCCCCAGCATTTT. Its translation is CASSEAIAGGYSNQPQHF.

The chain couples TRBV30 to TRBJ1-2, with 7 bases lining up with TRBD1. The CDR3 covers 15 residues. The germline V gene encodes CDR1 GTSNPN and CDR2 SVGIG (reference sequence). V trimming: 1 base; J trimming: 2 bases; junction bases outside the gene matches: 7. The CDR3 here is CAWSDRDRYNYGYTF. The DNA of the CDR3 is TGTGCCTGGAGTGACAGGGACAGATACAACTATGGCTACACCTTC.

The chain uses TRBV11-2 and TRBJ2-2; possibly TRBD1 for D (5 bases). Trimming stripped 3 bases from V and 3 bases from J, with 14 bases between. The CDR3 consists of 16 residues. The germline CDR1 and CDR2 sequences are SGHAT and FQNNGV. In DNA form, the CDR3 reads TGTGCCAGCAGCTTTTCGGCAGGGCGAGACACCGGGGAGCTGTTTTTT. Translation: CASSFSAGRDTGELFF.

This rearrangement joins TRBV6-1 to TRBJ1-5; TRBD1 agrees at 7 bases. Germline CDR1 is MNHNS and CDR2 is SASEGT. This CDR3 contains 15 residues. V lost 6 bases, J lost 1 base, and 6 bases stayed unmatched. The CDR3 bases are TGTGCCAGCAGGCCCACAGGGGCAAGCAATCAGCCCCAGCATTTT. Protein: CASRPTGASNQPQHF.